Included here is one TCR beta chain sequence, with context. The authors' processing: The assay estimated nucleated cells by amplifying reference gene primers. TCRdb keeps only in-frame clones here, not all; method: immunoSEQ multiplex PCR. V, J and clone size reflect that table, while D and trimming were determined from the DNA. The sample holds about 14,000 clones, around 83% seen once. The entry originates in a study of blood T cell repertoires in COVID-19. Study overall: Specimens from acute and convalescent COVID-19 originated in the United States, Italy and Spain. Sample material is recorded as cDNA or gDNA derived from T cells, B-cell-depleted T cells, or PBMCs.

V trimming: 1 base; J trimming: 5 bases; junction bases outside the gene matches: 11. The CDR3 runs 18 residues. CDR1 is LGHDT, CDR2 YNNKEL, per germline (reference sequence). Sequencing input: peripheral blood. The origin of this receptor is a man older than 75 with active or convalescent COVID-19. The gene calls are TRBV3-1 (or the pseudogene TRBV3-2) and TRBJ2-2; 9 bases match TRBD1. The CDR3 DNA is TGTGCCAGCAGCCAAGCTTCATGGGACAGGGAAGATACCGGGGAGCTGTTTTTT. The encoded protein is CASSQASWDREDTGELFF.